This T cell receptor (beta chain) is from a study of a mutant IDH1 vaccine in newly diagnosed glioma. Study-level information: Previous treatment comprised radiotherapy, temozolomide, or both, mostly both.

Assay: immunoSEQ multiplex PCR; the TCRdb copy retains only in-frame clones and omits some. The repertoire includes nearly 50,000 clones, about nine tenths of them detected once, and 2% to 3% sits in the top ten. Time point reported: baseline, week 1 (first vaccination visit). Treatment here: pre-vaccination baseline after standard-of-care therapy. The astrocytomas were IDH1-mutant, ATRX-negative, and WHO grade 3 or 4. Comment on this clone: Its matching antigen is unknown.

The length of the CDR3 is 17 residues. The V and J ends lost 1 base and 5 bases respectively, with 20 bases between them. Germline CDR1 reads SGHTA; CDR2 reads FQGNSA. Findings and caveats of the study: Among patients, roughly 95% showed immune responses induced by the vaccine. Pseudoprogression apparently lacked any relation to changes in top peripheral T cell clonotypes.

The source was PBMCs, collected from a glioma patient treated with radiotherapy, temozolomide or both. This clonotype originated in a man in his forties with glioma. The chain couples TRBV7-2 to TRBJ2-5; D ambiguous. CDR3 bases: TGTGCCAGCAGCTTAGGGTGGGCGATATCTTTAGGGGAGACCCAGTACTTC. Its protein product is CASSLGWAISLGETQYF.